The 20 T cell receptor beta chains below come from one sample, sequenced in a study of blood T cell repertoires in COVID-19. Method: immunoSEQ multiplex PCR; TCRdb's copy keeps in-frame clones and lacks some. This sample has about 180,000 clones, with more than 70% found just once. The source material was PBMCs or T cells enriched from blood (not recorded which). These receptors were collected from a woman aged 25 to 39 who had recovered from COVID-19.

The rearrangement uses TRBV9 and TRBJ2-1; maybe TRBD2 (6 bases). Germline CDR1 and CDR2: SGDLS and YYNGEE. The CDR3 is 14 amino acids. V lost 0 bases and J 7 bases, leaving 11 bases between the germline ends. In DNA, the CDR3 is TGTGCCAGCAGCGTAGCGGCCCGGGGGAATGAGCAGTTCTTC. Its protein product is CASSVAARGNEQFF.

The CDR3 protein is CASSYGPDREFF. CDR3 DNA: TGTGCCAGCAGTTACGGTCCGGACAGGGAGTTCTTC. V gene TRBV6-2 or TRBV6-3 combines with J gene TRBJ2-1, with TRBD1 matching 8 bases. The germline V gene encodes CDR1 MNHEY and CDR2 SVGEGT. The CDR3 covers 12 residues. J was trimmed by 14 bases and V by 2 bases; bases with no gene match: 5.

This clone was seen just once. The rearrangement links TRBV7-2 to TRBJ2-7; D ambiguous. V lost 1 base, J lost 1 base, and 5 bases lay in between. CDR1 is SGHTA, CDR2 FQGNSA, per germline. The CDR3 contains 13 residues. The CDR3 here is CASSLDGSYEQYF. In DNA, the CDR3 is TGTGCCAGCAGCTTAGACGGGTCCTACGAGCAGTACTTC.

The V call is TRBV3-1 (or the pseudogene TRBV3-2), the J call TRBJ1-1, with a tentative D call TRBD1 (6 bases). The CDR3 is 12 amino acids. Germline CDR1 is LGHDT and CDR2 is YNNKEL (reference sequence). The V end lost 1 base, the J end lost 11 bases, and 11 bases lay between the germline ends. CDR3 DNA: TGTGCCAGCAGCCAAGCTAACAGGGACGCTTTCTTT. Its protein product is CASSQANRDAFF.

The chain carries TRBV27 and TRBJ2-6, with D perhaps matching TRBD1 (5 bases). This CDR3 contains 19 residues. CDR1 and CDR2 (germline): MNHEY, SMNVEV (reference sequence). Deletions cut 2 bases from V and 0 bases from J, with 17 bases between. CDR3 in amino acids: CASSLVWRQGYSGANVLTF. For the CDR3, the DNA is TGTGCCAGCAGTTTAGTCTGGCGGCAGGGATACTCTGGGGCCAACGTCCTGACTTTC.

The chain links TRBV6-5 to TRBJ2-7; 7 bases map to TRBD1. The CDR3 spans 15 residues. Germline V gives CDR1 MNHEY, CDR2 SVGAGI. V trimming: 8 bases; J trimming: 3 bases; junction bases outside the gene matches: 13. CDR3 DNA: TGTGCCAGCCGGCCCCTGACAGGGAAGCTCTACGAGCAGTACTTC. Its translation: CASRPLTGKLYEQYF.

This sequence joins TRBV24-1 and TRBJ2-1; TRBD2 matches 8 bases. V dropped 5 bases and J dropped 2; count of bases not matched to a gene: 4. The germline V gene has CDR1 KGHDR and CDR2 SFDVKD. The CDR3 has 15 residues. CDR3 sequence reads: CATSGVAGTYNEQFF. The CDR3 coding sequence is TGTGCCACCAGTGGAGTAGCGGGGACCTACAATGAGCAGTTCTTC.

The rearrangement links TRBV28 to TRBJ2-7; 9 nucleotides agree with TRBD1. The germline gives CDR1 MDHEN, CDR2 SYDVKM. The trim removed 8 bases at V and 6 bases at J, leaving 8 bases unmatched. The CDR3 covers 13 residues. Here the CDR3 DNA reads TGTGCCAGCCGTGCGACAGGGGGGTTCGAGCAGTACTTC. It encodes CASRATGGFEQYF. The complete variable domain, with remaining parts taken from reference TRBV28 and TRBJ2-7, reads DVKVTQSSRYLVKRTGEKVFLECVQDMDHENMFWYRQDPGLGLRLIYFSYDVKMKEKGDIPEGYSVSREKKERFSLILESASTNQTSMYLCASRATGGFEQYFGPGTRLTVT.

The rearrangement links TRBV3-1 (or the pseudogene TRBV3-2) to TRBJ1-1; tentatively, D is TRBD1 (6 bases). The CDR3 has 17 amino acids. The germline CDR1 and CDR2 sequences are LGHDT and YNNKEL (reference sequence). Trimming left V 0 bases short and J 0 bases short, with 14 bases between. CDR3 bases: TGTGCCAGCAGCCAAGATTCGACAGGTTCCATGAACACTGAAGCTTTCTTT. Translation: CASSQDSTGSMNTEAFF.

CDR3 coding DNA: TGCAGCGCTCGGGGAGGGTACTACAATGAGCAGTTCTTC. It codes for CSARGGYYNEQFF. The rearrangement uses TRBV29-1 and TRBJ2-1, with 7 bases matching TRBD2. The germline gives CDR1 SQVTM, CDR2 ANQGSEA. V trimming: 7 bases; J trimming: 3 bases; junction bases outside the gene matches: 6. The CDR3 is 13 amino acids.

The V gene is TRBV30, the J gene TRBJ2-7; weak D call: TRBD2 (5 bases). CDR1 GTSNPN and CDR2 SVGIG come from the germline V gene (reference sequence). This CDR3 has 16 amino acids. V lost 2 bases and J 2 bases, leaving 19 bases between the germline ends. CDR3 DNA: TGTGCCTGGAGTCCTAGTACGTGGGAGCAAACCTACGAGCAGTACTTC. Translation: CAWSPSTWEQTYEQYF.

This chain uses TRBV3-1 (or the pseudogene TRBV3-2) with TRBJ2-5; D may be TRBD2 (6 bases). Germline V gives CDR1 LGHDT, CDR2 YNNKEL (reference sequence). CDR3 length: 15 residues. The V end was cut by 0 bases, the J end by 7 bases, with 15 bases between. The CDR3 region is CASSQDKTRAGTQYF. In nucleotides, the CDR3 is TGTGCCAGCAGCCAAGACAAGACTAGAGCAGGGACCCAGTACTTC.

The J gene is TRBJ1-4, the V gene TRBV7-9; no definite D call. The ends were cut back, 0 bases at V and 0 bases at J, with 8 bases in the middle. CDR1 is SEHNR, CDR2 FQNEAQ, per germline (reference sequence). The CDR3 has 16 residues. This CDR3 reads CASSLALGATNEKLFF. DNA for the CDR3: TGTGCCAGCAGCTTAGCCCTCGGGGCAACTAATGAAAAACTGTTTTTT. The full variable domain, in which reference TRBV7-9 and TRBJ1-4 provide the parts outside the CDR3, is DTGVSQNPRHKITKRGQNVTFRCDPISEHNRLYWYRQTLGQGPEFLTYFQNEAQLEKSRLLSDRFSAERPKGSFSTLEIQRTEQGDSAMYLCASSLALGATNEKLFFGSGTQLSVL.

J is TRBJ1-2 and V is TRBV15; possibly TRBD1 for D (5 bases). The germline V gene encodes CDR1 LNHNV and CDR2 YYDKDF (reference sequence). CDR3 length: 15 amino acids. With 0 bases removed from V and 2 bases from J, the gap between germline ends came to 10 bases. DNA of the CDR3: TGTGCCACCAGCAGAGATTGGGGGGGAAACTATGGCTACACCTTC. This translates into CATSRDWGGNYGYTF.

This clone was picked up a small number of times. This chain joins TRBV4-1 and TRBJ2-7; 9 bases line up with TRBD1. The CDR3 covers 14 residues. Germline V lookup: CDR1 MGHRA, CDR2 YSYEKL. J gave up 6 bases and V 4 bases, and 7 bases lay outside the gene matches. The CDR3 DNA reads as TGCGCCAGCAGCCCATGGACAGGGGAATCCGAGCAGTACTTC. Protein product: CASSPWTGESEQYF.

CDR3 nucleotide sequence: TGTGCCAGGAACAGGGGGCGCGGGGATGGCTACACCTTC. Its protein is CARNRGRGDGYTF. The chain carries TRBV2 and TRBJ1-2, with 9 bases aligning to TRBD1. The CDR3 spans 13 residues. Germline assignment: CDR1 SNHLY and CDR2 FYNNEI. The trim removed 9 bases at V and 6 bases at J, leaving 8 bases unmatched.

The chain couples TRBV30 to TRBJ2-7; D perhaps matches TRBD2 (6 bases). V was clipped by 2 bases and J by 4 bases, with 15 bases between them. The CDR3 is made up of 14 amino acids. Germline V lookup: CDR1 GTSNPN, CDR2 SVGIG (reference sequence). The CDR3 DNA reads TGTGCCTGGAGTACGACGGGGGTGGTTTACGAGCAGTACTTC. It translates to CAWSTTGVVYEQYF. The full variable domain, its missing parts supplied by reference TRBV30 and TRBJ2-7, is SQTIHQWPATLVQPVGSPLSLECTVEGTSNPNLYWYRQAAGRGLQLLFYSVGIGQISSEVPQNLSASRPQDRQFILSSKKLLLSDSGFYLCAWSTTGVVYEQYFGPGTRLTVT.

The genes are TRBV3-1 (or the pseudogene TRBV3-2) and TRBJ2-7; 8 bases line up with TRBD2. CDR3 length: 16 amino acids. CDR1 and CDR2 from the germline V gene are LGHDT and YNNKEL (reference sequence). J lost 4 bases, V lost 4 bases, and 12 bases had no gene match. The CDR3 protein is CASSLTSGRAGYEQYF. The CDR3 nucleotides are TGTGCCAGCAGCCTCACTTCCGGGAGGGCGGGGTACGAGCAGTACTTC.

Here the CDR3 reads CATADRGRGADTQYF. The CDR3, as DNA: TGTGCCACCGCCGACAGGGGGCGAGGGGCAGATACGCAGTATTTT. The V gene is TRBV15, the J gene TRBJ2-3; 10 bases are a match to TRBD1. V was clipped by 8 bases and J by 4 bases; unmatched bases: 9. CDR1 and CDR2 (germline): LNHNV, YYDKDF (reference sequence). The CDR3 is made up of 15 amino acids.

The genes are TRBV5-1 and TRBJ2-2, with D possibly TRBD1 on 6 matching bases. CDR1 and CDR2 (germline): SGHRS, YFSETQ. V lost 9 bases and J 0 bases, leaving 12 bases between the germline ends. The CDR3 sequence is 14 residues long. As DNA, the CDR3 is TGCGCCACCTCACAGGGCTCGAACACCGGGGAGCTGTTTTTT. It is translated as CATSQGSNTGELFF.